Listed below are T cell receptor beta chains from one sample, sequenced in a study of blood T cells in healthy people across ages. TCRdb reprocessed the 5' RACE reads with MiXCR, giving one entry per CDR3 protein. The sample lists more than 800,000 distinct CDR3 sequences; more than 25% were seen once. Material: blood. Every receptor here comes from a woman older than 75 in good health. The CDR3 runs from the conserved cysteine through the conserved F or W. A D gene is named only where the DNA matches it firmly. Where a row states a size, it is once, few, many or the class of an expanded clone; other rows omit it.

D: TRBD2; J: TRBJ2-1; size: many; V: TRBV6-5; CDR3: CASSSDQRGGGNEQFF; DNA: TGTGCCAGCAGTTCCGATCAGCGGGGGGGAGGAAATGAGCAGTTCTTC
D: -; J: TRBJ1-6; size: -; V: TRBV29-1; CDR3: CSVAQTGNSPLHF; DNA: TGCAGCGTTGCGCAGACGGGGAATTCACCCCTCCACTTT
D: TRBD1; J: TRBJ2-2; size: -; V: TRBV12-3/TRBV12-4; CDR3: CASSQPRGLRTGELFF; DNA: TGTGCCAGCAGTCAGCCCAGGGGGCTACGAACCGGGGAGCTGTTTTTT
D: -; J: TRBJ1-2; size: many; V: TRBV20-1; CDR3: CSANPGGGNYGYTF; DNA: TGCAGTGCCAACCCGGGAGGGGGTAACTATGGCTACACCTTC
D: -; J: TRBJ1-1; size: many; V: TRBV6-5; CDR3: CASSYSSTALNTEAFF; DNA: TGTGCCAGCAGTTACTCTAGTACAGCTTTAAACACTGAAGCTTTCTTT
D: TRBD1; J: TRBJ1-5; size: many; V: TRBV20-1; CDR3: CSARDLRQGGSGNQPQHF; DNA: TGCAGTGCTAGAGATCTGAGACAGGGAGGTTCGGGCAATCAGCCCCAGCATTTT
D: -; J: TRBJ2-7; size: many; V: TRBV20-1; CDR3: CSASFIGTASSYEQYF; DNA: TGCAGTGCTAGTTTTATCGGAACAGCCTCCTCCTACGAGCAGTACTTC
D: -; J: TRBJ2-1; size: -; V: TRBV11-3; CDR3: CASSLGRNEQLF; DNA: TGTGCCAGCAGCTTAGGACGCAATGAGCAGTTATTC
D: -; J: TRBJ2-3; size: few; V: TRBV12-3/TRBV12-4; CDR3: CASCREGVGSGQYF; DNA: TGTGCCAGCTGCCGAGAGGGGGTGGGTAGCGGGCAGTATTTT
D: -; J: TRBJ2-7; size: -; V: TRBV10-1; CDR3: CASSSTETYEQYF; DNA: TGCGCCAGCAGTTCGACTGAAACCTACGAGCAGTACTTC
D: -; J: TRBJ1-4; size: few; V: TRBV7-9; CDR3: CASSFDRQTSNEKLFF; DNA: TGTGCCAGCAGCTTTGATCGTCAGACCTCTAATGAAAAACTGTTTTTT
D: TRBD1; J: TRBJ2-5; size: many; V: TRBV3-1; CDR3: CASSQSNRGETQYF; DNA: TGTGCCAGCAGCCAAAGCAACAGGGGCGAGACCCAGTACTTC
D: -; J: TRBJ2-2; size: few; V: TRBV29-1; CDR3: CSGGVNTGELFF; DNA: TGCAGCGGGGGAGTGAACACCGGGGAGCTGTTTTTT
D: -; J: TRBJ1-5; size: -; V: TRBV7-2; CDR3: CASSPGRRSNQPQHF; DNA: TGTGCCAGCAGCCCGGGACGGCGCAGCAATCAGCCCCAGCATTTT
D: -; J: TRBJ2-1; size: few; V: TRBV3-1; CDR3: CASSLGTLLQFF; DNA: TGTGCCAGCAGCCTCGGGACCCTGCTCCAGTTCTTC
D: -; J: TRBJ2-5; size: -; V: TRBV20-1; CDR3: CSAPSLTGAGETQYF; DNA: TGCAGTGCCCCCTCGTTAACGGGGGCCGGGGAGACCCAGTACTTC
D: -; J: TRBJ1-1; size: -; V: TRBV20-1; CDR3: CSARDEARLNTEAFF; DNA: TGCAGTGCTAGAGATGAGGCCAGGTTGAACACTGAAGCTTTCTTT
D: -; J: TRBJ1-1; size: few; V: TRBV9; CDR3: CASSVRGKSEAFF; DNA: TGTGCCAGCAGCGTAAGAGGGAAGAGTGAAGCTTTCTTT
D: -; J: TRBJ2-7; size: many; V: TRBV28; CDR3: CASSSPIPSYEQYF; DNA: TGTGCCAGCAGTTCTCCAATTCCCTCCTACGAGCAGTACTTC
D: -; J: TRBJ2-2; size: few; V: TRBV6-5; CDR3: CASRSSGELFF; DNA: TGTGCCAGCAGGAGCTCCGGGGAGCTGTTTTTT
D: TRBD2; J: TRBJ2-1; size: many; V: TRBV15; CDR3: CATSRKIGLAGFYNEQFF; DNA: TGTGCCACCAGCAGAAAGATCGGATTAGCGGGGTTTTACAATGAGCAGTTCTTC
D: -; J: TRBJ2-1; size: many; V: TRBV7-2; CDR3: CASSLAQQKIYNEQFF; DNA: TGTGCCAGCAGCTTAGCGCAACAGAAAATCTACAATGAGCAGTTCTTC
D: TRBD2; J: TRBJ2-2; size: -; V: TRBV20-1; CDR3: CSARDLAGANTGELFF; DNA: TGCAGTGCTAGGGACCTAGCGGGGGCGAACACCGGGGAGCTGTTTTTT
D: -; J: TRBJ2-5; size: -; V: TRBV5-5; CDR3: CASSLGSFTETQYF; DNA: TGTGCCAGCAGCTTGGGGTCGTTTACAGAGACCCAGTACTTC
D: TRBD1; J: TRBJ2-7; size: many; V: TRBV10-3; CDR3: CAIESPGQAYEQYF; DNA: TGTGCCATCGAAAGCCCGGGACAGGCCTACGAGCAGTACTTC
D: -; J: TRBJ1-2; size: few; V: TRBV6-1; CDR3: CASSEAQLVVVSGYTF; DNA: TGTGCCAGCAGTGAAGCGCAATTGGTGGTGGTTAGCGGCTACACCTTC
D: -; J: TRBJ2-5; size: -; V: TRBV6-1; CDR3: CASNSSRAYNEQYF; DNA: TGTGCCAGCAACTCGAGCAGAGCCTACAATGAGCAGTACTTC
D: -; J: TRBJ2-4; size: -; V: TRBV6-2/TRBV6-3; CDR3: CASKNSGRIQEAQYF; DNA: TGTGCCAGCAAAAACAGCGGACGGATCCAAGAGGCCCAGTACTTC
D: TRBD1; J: TRBJ1-2; size: -; V: TRBV5-1; CDR3: CASSQTGGEGYTF; DNA: TGCGCCAGCAGCCAGACAGGGGGAGAAGGCTACACCTTC
D: -; J: TRBJ1-1; size: -; V: TRBV7-2; CDR3: CASSLNRGEAFF; DNA: TGTGCCAGCAGCTTAAATAGGGGTGAAGCTTTCTTT
D: TRBD1; J: TRBJ1-1; size: -; V: TRBV10-3; CDR3: CAISTLQGWNTEAFF; DNA: TGTGCCATCAGCACCTTACAGGGGTGGAACACTGAAGCTTTCTTT
D: -; J: TRBJ2-7; size: few; V: TRBV18; CDR3: CASSPVVLDEQYF; DNA: TGTGCCAGCTCACCGGTAGTTTTGGACGAGCAGTACTTC
D: -; J: TRBJ2-3; size: many; V: TRBV20-1; CDR3: CSAKRTDTQYF; DNA: TGCAGTGCGAAGAGGACAGATACGCAGTATTTT
D: TRBD1; J: TRBJ1-6; size: -; V: TRBV2; CDR3: CASSVDRGISPLHF; DNA: TGTGCCAGCAGTGTCGACAGGGGAATCTCACCCCTCCACTTT
D: -; J: TRBJ2-1; size: -; V: TRBV3-1; CDR3: CASSQSNSYNEQFF; DNA: TGTGCCAGCAGCCAATCCAACTCCTACAATGAGCAGTTCTTC
D: -; J: TRBJ1-1; size: few; V: TRBV5-1; CDR3: CASRRDTNTEAFF; DNA: TGCGCCAGCAGACGGGACACCAACACTGAAGCTTTCTTT
D: -; J: TRBJ1-4; size: few; V: TRBV5-1; CDR3: CASSWRTGSEKLFF; DNA: TGCGCCAGCAGCTGGAGAACAGGGTCTGAAAAACTGTTTTTT
D: TRBD1; J: TRBJ2-5; size: many; V: TRBV6-2/TRBV6-3; CDR3: CASSSRQGEETQYF; DNA: TGTGCCAGCAGTTCCCGACAGGGGGAGGAGACCCAGTACTTC
D: TRBD1; J: TRBJ1-2; size: few; V: TRBV10-3; CDR3: CAISPGQGAGGYTF; DNA: TGTGCCATCAGTCCGGGACAGGGGGCTGGTGGCTACACCTTC
D: -; J: TRBJ1-1; size: -; V: TRBV7-2; CDR3: CAGSLEGGAHPEAFF; DNA: TGTGCCGGCAGCTTAGAGGGGGGGGCGCACCCTGAAGCTTTCTTT
D: -; J: TRBJ2-4; size: many; V: TRBV21-1; CDR3: CASNTGGGGKNIQYF; DNA: TGTGCCAGCAATACGGGCGGTGGAGGCAAAAACATTCAGTACTTC
D: -; J: TRBJ2-5; size: many; V: TRBV27; CDR3: CASSLKMKYQETQYF; DNA: TGTGCCAGCAGTTTAAAGATGAAGTACCAAGAGACCCAGTACTTC
D: -; J: TRBJ2-3; size: -; V: TRBV12-3/TRBV12-4; CDR3: CASSLWTDAEYF; DNA: TGTGCCAGCAGTTTATGGACAGATGCGGAGTATTTT
D: TRBD2; J: TRBJ2-7; size: many; V: TRBV5-1; CDR3: CASGRDIAGSSYEQYF; DNA: TGCGCCAGCGGCCGGGATATAGCGGGGTCCTCCTACGAGCAGTACTTC
D: -; J: TRBJ1-6; size: -; V: TRBV12-3/TRBV12-4; CDR3: CASRCPRGNSPLHF; DNA: TGTGCCAGCAGATGCCCCAGAGGGAATTCACCCCTCCACTTT